This TCR beta chain is from a study of T cell responses to AZD1222 COVID-19 vaccine. Findings of the study overall: Vaccine-related CD4 TCRs covered spike, predominating at 160-218 and 743-854. Spike-specific TCR depth and breadth grew after two AZD1222 doses.

The table came from immunoSEQ multiplex PCR; TCRdb's copy has only in-frame clones and leaves some out. Here the sample spans 180,000 or so clones, more than 80% being singletons. This clone was seen more than once but under ten times. Antigen specificity is unknown. CDR1 is LGHNT, CDR2 FRNRAP, per germline. The CDR3 is made up of 14 amino acids. Trimming took 1 base from V and 5 from J, leaving 11 bases between them. The rearrangement joins TRBV12-5 to TRBJ1-1, with no clear D. This clonotype was obtained from an adult in good health. Sequences were derived from peripheral blood, sampled on day 0 of AZD1222 vaccination. Written as DNA, the CDR3 is TGTGCTAGTGGTTTGGGACTCGGCGCGACTGAAGCTTTCTTT. This sequence encodes CASGLGLGATEAFF. The whole variable domain, remainder taken from reference TRBV12-5 and TRBJ1-1, is DARVTQTPRHKVTEMGQEVTMRCQPILGHNTVFWYRQTMMQGLELLAYFRNRAPLDDSGMPKDRFSAEMPDATLATLKIQPSEPRDSAVYFCASGLGLGATEAFFGQGTRLTVV.